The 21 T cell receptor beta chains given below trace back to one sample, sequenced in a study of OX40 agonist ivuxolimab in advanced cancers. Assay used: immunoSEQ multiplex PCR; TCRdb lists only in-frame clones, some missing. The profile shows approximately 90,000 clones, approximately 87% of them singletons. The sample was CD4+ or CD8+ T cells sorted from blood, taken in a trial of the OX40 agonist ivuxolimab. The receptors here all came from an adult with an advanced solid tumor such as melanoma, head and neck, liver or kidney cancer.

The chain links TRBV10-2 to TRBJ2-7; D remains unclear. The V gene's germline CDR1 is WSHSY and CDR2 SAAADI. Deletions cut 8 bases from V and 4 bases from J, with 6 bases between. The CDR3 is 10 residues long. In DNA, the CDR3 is TGCGCCAGCGCCGAGTACGAGCAGTACTTC. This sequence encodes CASAEYEQYF.

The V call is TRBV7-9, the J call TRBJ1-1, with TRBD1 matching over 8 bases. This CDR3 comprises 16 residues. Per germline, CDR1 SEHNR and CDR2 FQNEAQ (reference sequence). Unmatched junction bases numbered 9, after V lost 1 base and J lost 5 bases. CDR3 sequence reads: CASSLVRVRGQTEAFF. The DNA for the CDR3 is TGTGCCAGCAGCTTAGTCCGGGTCAGGGGGCAAACTGAAGCTTTCTTT.

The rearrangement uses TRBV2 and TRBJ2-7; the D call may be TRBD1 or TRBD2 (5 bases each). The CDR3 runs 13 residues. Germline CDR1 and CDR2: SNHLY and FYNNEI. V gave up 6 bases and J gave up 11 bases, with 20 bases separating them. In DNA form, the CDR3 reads TGTGCCAGCAGGGAACTAGAACAGGACCCCGAGTACTTC. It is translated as CASRELEQDPEYF.

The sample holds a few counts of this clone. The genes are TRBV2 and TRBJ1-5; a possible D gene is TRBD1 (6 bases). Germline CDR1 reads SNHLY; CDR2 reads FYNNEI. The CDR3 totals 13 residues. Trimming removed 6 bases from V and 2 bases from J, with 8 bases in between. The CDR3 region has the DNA TGTGCCAGCAGGCACAGGGGCAATCAGCCCCAGCATTTT. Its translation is CASRHRGNQPQHF.

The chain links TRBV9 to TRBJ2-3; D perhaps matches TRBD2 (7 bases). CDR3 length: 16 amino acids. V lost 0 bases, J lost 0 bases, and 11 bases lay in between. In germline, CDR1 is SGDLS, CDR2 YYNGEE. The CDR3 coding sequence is TGTGCCAGCAGCGTAGGGGCGGGGGCTAGCACAGATACGCAGTATTTT. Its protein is CASSVGAGASTDTQYF. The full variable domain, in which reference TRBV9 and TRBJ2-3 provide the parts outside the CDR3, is DSGVTQTPKHLITATGQRVTLRCSPRSGDLSVYWYQQSLDQGLQFLIQYYNGEERAKGNILERFSAQQFPDLHSELNLSSLELGDSALYFCASSVGAGASTDTQYFGPGTRLTVL.

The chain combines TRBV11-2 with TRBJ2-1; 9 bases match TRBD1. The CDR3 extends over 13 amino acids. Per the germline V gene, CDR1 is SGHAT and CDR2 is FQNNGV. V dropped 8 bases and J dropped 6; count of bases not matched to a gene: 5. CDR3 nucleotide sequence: TGTGCCAGCCAGAGGACAGGGGTCAATGAGCAGTTCTTC. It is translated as CASQRTGVNEQFF.

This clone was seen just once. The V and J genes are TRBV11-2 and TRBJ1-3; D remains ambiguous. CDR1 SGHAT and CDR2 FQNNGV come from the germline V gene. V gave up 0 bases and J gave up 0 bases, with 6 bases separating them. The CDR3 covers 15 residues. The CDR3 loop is CASSLEQASGNTIYF. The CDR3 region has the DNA TGTGCCAGCAGCTTAGAGCAGGCCTCTGGAAACACCATATATTTT.

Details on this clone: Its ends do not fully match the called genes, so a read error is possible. CDR3 nucleotides: TGTGCCGGCAGTCCTTACCCAGGACTAGCGGGATACGAGCAGTACTTC. It specifies CAGSPYPGLAGYEQYF. This chain uses TRBV28 with TRBJ2-7, with 12 bases matching TRBD2. The length of the CDR3 is 16 residues. Germline CDR1 MDHEN, CDR2 SYDVKM.

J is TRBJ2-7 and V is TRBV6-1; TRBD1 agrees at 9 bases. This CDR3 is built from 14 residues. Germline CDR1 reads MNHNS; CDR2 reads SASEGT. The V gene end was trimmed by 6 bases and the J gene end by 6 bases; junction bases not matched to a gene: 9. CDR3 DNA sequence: TGTGCCAGCAGACCTCCCGGGACAGGGACCGAGCAGTACTTC. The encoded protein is CASRPPGTGTEQYF.

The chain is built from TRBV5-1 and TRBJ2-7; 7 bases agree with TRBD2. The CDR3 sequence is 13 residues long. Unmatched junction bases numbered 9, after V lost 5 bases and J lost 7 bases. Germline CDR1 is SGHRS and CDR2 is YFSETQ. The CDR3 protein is CASSIREGEEQYF. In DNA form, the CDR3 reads TGCGCCAGCAGTATAAGGGAGGGTGAAGAGCAGTACTTC.

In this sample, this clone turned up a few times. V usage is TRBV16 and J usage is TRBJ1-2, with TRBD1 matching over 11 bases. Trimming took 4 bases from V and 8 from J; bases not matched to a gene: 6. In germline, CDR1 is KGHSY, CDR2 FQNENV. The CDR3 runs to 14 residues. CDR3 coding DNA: TGTGCCAGCAGCCCGGAGGACAGGGGGCTGGGCTACACCTTC. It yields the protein CASSPEDRGLGYTF. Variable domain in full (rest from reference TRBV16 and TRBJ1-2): GEEVAQTPKHLVRGEGQKAKLYCAPIKGHSYVFWYQQVLKNEFKFLISFQNENVFDETGMPKERFSAKCLPNSPCSLEIQATKLEDSAVYFCASSPEDRGLGYTFGSGTRLTVV.

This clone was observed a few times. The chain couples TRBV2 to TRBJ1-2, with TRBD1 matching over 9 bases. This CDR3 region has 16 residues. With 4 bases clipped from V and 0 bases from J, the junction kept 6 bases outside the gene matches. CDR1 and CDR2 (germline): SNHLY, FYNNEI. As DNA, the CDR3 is TGTGCCAGCAGTGTACAGGGGGCGCGGGCTAACTATGGCTACACCTTC. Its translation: CASSVQGARANYGYTF.

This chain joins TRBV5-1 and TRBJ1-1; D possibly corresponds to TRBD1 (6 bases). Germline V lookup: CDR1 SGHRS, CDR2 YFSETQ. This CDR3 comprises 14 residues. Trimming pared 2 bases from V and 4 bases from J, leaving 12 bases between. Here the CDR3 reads CASSLQGGSTEAFF. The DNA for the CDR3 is TGCGCCAGCAGCTTACAGGGAGGGAGCACTGAAGCTTTCTTT.

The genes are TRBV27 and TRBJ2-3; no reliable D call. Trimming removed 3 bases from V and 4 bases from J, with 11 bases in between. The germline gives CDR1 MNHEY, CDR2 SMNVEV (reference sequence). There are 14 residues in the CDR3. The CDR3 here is CASSLGYVADTQYF. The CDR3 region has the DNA TGTGCCAGCAGTTTGGGTTACGTGGCAGATACGCAGTATTTT.

The CDR3 is CASSSKGTSGTDTQYF. The DNA of the CDR3 is TGCGCCAGCAGCTCAAAGGGGACTAGCGGGACAGATACGCAGTATTTT. This chain connects TRBV5-1 to TRBJ2-3, with TRBD2 matching 12 bases. The CDR3 totals 16 residues. V was clipped by 3 bases and J by 3 bases; unmatched bases: 5. CDR1 SGHRS and CDR2 YFSETQ come from the germline V gene.

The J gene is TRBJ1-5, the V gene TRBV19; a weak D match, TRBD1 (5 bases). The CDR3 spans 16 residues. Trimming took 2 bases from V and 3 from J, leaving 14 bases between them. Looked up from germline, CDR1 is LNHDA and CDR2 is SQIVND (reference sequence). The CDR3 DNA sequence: TGTGCCAGTAGTATACTACGAGGGGATACCAATCAGCCCCAGCATTTT. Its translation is CASSILRGDTNQPQHF.

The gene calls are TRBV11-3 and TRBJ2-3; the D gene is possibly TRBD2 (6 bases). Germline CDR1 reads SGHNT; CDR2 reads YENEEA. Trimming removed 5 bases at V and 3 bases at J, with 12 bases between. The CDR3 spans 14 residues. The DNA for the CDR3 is TGTGCCAGCAGCCCTCGGGACTTAACAGATACGCAGTATTTT. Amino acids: CASSPRDLTDTQYF.

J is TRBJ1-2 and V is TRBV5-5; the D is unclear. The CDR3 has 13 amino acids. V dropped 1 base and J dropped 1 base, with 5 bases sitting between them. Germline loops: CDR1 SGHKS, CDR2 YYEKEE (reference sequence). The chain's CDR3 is CASSLNINYGYTF. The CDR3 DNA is TGTGCCAGCAGCTTGAACATTAACTATGGCTACACCTTC.

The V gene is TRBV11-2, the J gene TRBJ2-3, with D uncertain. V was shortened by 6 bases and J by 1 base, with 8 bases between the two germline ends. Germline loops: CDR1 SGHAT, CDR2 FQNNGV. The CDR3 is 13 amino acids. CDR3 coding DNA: TGTGCCAGCAGTCCGGTGGGCACAGATACGCAGTATTTT. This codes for CASSPVGTDTQYF.

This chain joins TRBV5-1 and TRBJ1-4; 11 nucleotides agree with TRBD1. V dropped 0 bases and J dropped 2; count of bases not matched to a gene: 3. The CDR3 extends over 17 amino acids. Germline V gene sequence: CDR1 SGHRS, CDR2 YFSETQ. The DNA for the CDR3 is TGCGCCAGCAGCTTGGCCGGGACAGGGGGGACTAATGAAAAACTGTTTTTT. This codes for CASSLAGTGGTNEKLFF.

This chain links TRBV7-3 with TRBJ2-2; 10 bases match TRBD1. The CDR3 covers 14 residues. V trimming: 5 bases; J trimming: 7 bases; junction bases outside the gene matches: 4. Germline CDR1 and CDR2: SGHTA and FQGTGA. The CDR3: CASSRQGAIGELFF. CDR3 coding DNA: TGTGCCAGCAGCCGACAGGGGGCAATCGGGGAGCTGTTTTTT.